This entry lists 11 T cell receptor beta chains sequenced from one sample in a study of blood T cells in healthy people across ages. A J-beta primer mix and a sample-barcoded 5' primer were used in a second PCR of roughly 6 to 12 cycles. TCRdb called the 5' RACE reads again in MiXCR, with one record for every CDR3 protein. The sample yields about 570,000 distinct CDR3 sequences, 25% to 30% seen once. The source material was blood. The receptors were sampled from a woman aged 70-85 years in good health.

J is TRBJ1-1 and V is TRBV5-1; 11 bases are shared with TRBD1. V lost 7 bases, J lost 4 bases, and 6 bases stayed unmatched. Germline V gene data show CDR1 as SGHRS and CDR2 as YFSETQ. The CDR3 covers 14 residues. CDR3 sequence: CASHRDRGATEAFF. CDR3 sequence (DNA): TGCGCCAGCCACCGGGACAGGGGGGCCACTGAAGCTTTCTTT.

The CDR3 bases are TGCAGTGCTAGGGGGACTAGCGGGGGGGCGTACGAGCAGTACTTC. Translating gives CSARGTSGGAYEQYF. The genes are TRBV20-1 and TRBJ2-7, with 16 bases that match TRBD2. The CDR3 sequence is 15 residues long. Germline loops: CDR1 DFQATT, CDR2 SNEGSKA (reference sequence). J lost 4 bases, V lost 3 bases, and 3 bases had no gene match.

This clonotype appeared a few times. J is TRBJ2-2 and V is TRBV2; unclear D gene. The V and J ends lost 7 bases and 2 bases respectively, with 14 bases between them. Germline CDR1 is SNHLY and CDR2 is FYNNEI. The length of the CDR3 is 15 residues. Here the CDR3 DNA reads TGTGCCAGCAACGCGGCCCTATCCAACACCGGGGAGCTGTTTTTT. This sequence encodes CASNAALSNTGELFF.

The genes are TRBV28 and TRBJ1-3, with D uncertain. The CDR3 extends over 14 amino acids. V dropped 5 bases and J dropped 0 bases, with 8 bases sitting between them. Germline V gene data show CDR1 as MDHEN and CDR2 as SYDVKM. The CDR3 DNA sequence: TGTGCCAGCAGTATCGACACCTCTGGAAACACCATATATTTT. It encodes CASSIDTSGNTIYF.

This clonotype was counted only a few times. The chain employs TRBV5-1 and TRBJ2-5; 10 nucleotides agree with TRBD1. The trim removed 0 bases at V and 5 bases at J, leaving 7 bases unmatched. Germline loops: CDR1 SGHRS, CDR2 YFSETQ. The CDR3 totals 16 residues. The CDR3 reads CASSLAATGGSETQYF. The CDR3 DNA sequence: TGCGCCAGCAGCTTGGCAGCGACAGGGGGCTCGGAGACCCAGTACTTC.

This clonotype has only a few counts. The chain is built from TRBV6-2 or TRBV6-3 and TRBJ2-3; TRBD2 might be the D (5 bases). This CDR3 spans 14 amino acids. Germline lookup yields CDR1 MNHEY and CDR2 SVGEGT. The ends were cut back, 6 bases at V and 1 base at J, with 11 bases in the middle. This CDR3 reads CASRQIGGTDTQYF. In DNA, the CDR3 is TGTGCCAGCAGGCAAATCGGGGGCACAGATACGCAGTATTTT.

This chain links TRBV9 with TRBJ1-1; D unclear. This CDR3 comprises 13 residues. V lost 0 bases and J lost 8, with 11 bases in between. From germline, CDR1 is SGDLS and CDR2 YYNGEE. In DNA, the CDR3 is TGTGCCAGCAGCGTAGATTTGAGGGAGGAAGCTTTCTTT. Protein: CASSVDLREEAFF.

The CDR3 sequence: CASSWTADYGYTF. The CDR3 region has the DNA TGTGCCAGCAGCTGGACAGCTGACTATGGCTACACCTTC. The chain is built from TRBV11-2 and TRBJ1-2; TRBD1 might be the D (6 bases). Trimming took 4 bases from V and 3 from J, leaving 9 bases between them. This CDR3 contains 13 residues. Germline values: CDR1 SGHAT, CDR2 FQNNGV.

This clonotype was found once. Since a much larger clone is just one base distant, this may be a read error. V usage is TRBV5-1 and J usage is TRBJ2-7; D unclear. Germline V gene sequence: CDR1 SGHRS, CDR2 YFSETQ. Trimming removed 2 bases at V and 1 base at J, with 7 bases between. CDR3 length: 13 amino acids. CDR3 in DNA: TGCGCCAGCAGCTTTGGCGGTTCCTACGAGCAGTACTTC. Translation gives CASSFGGSYEQYF.

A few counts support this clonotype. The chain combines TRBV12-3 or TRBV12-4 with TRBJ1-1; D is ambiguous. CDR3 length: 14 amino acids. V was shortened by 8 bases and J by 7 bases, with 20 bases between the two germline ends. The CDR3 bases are TGTGCCAGCTCCTTTCGACCCCTAACGGTTGAAGCTTTCTTT. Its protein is CASSFRPLTVEAFF.

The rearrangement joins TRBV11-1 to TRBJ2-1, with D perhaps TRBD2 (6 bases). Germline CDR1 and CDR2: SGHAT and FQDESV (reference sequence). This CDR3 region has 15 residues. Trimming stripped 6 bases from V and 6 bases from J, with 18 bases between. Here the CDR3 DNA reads TGTGCCAGCAGTCTAGCAAGGTGGCGGGGCAATGAGCAGTTCTTC. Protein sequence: CASSLARWRGNEQFF.